The 30 T cell receptor beta chains below come from one sample, sequenced in a study of blood T cell repertoires in COVID-19. Produced via immunoSEQ multiplex PCR; TCRdb's table is partial and in-frame only. This sample has a few hundred thousand clones, with around 90% found just once. Specimen: peripheral blood. The receptors derive from a woman aged 40-49 years who had recovered from COVID-19.

The J gene is TRBJ2-3, the V gene TRBV11-2; 7 nucleotides agree with TRBD2. CDR3 length: 15 amino acids. The germline V gene has CDR1 SGHAT and CDR2 FQNNGV. Trimming cost V 5 bases and J 4 bases; bases outside gene matches: 9. CDR3 loop: CASSPHGGRADTQYF. The DNA of the CDR3 is TGTGCCAGCAGCCCCCACGGGGGGAGAGCAGATACGCAGTATTTT.

This clone occurred once. The V and J genes are TRBV5-6 and TRBJ2-2; D possibly corresponds to TRBD2 (7 bases). This CDR3 is built from 16 residues. Per the germline V gene, CDR1 is SGHDT and CDR2 is YYEEEE. V lost 3 bases and J lost 4, with 16 bases in between. The CDR3 spells CASSSALGGPTGELFF. The CDR3 DNA is TGTGCCAGCAGCTCGGCCTTGGGGGGGCCCACCGGGGAGCTGTTTTTT. Filled out from reference TRBV5-6 and TRBJ2-2, the complete variable domain reads DAGVTQSPTHLIKTRGQQVTLRCSPKSGHDTVSWYQQALGQGPQFIFQYYEEEERQRGNFPDRFSGHQFPNYSSELNVNALLLGDSALYLCASSSALGGPTGELFFGEGSRLTVL.

The rearrangement uses TRBV19 and TRBJ2-1; 10 nucleotides match TRBD2. CDR1 and CDR2 (germline): LNHDA, SQIVND (reference sequence). Trimming cost V 5 bases and J 8 bases; bases outside gene matches: 9. CDR3 length: 15 amino acids. The CDR3 DNA reads as TGTGCCAGTAGTCCAGGGGCTAGCGGGAGCTATGAGCAGTTCTTC. Translated: CASSPGASGSYEQFF.

This clone was seen a few times. The genes are TRBV30 and TRBJ2-7; D not resolved. The CDR3 runs 11 residues. CDR1 and CDR2 from the germline V gene are GTSNPN and SVGIG (reference sequence). Trimming removed 3 bases from V and 6 bases from J, with 9 bases in between. The CDR3 region has the DNA TGTGCCTGGAGCGAACGGGTCGAGCAGTACTTC. This encodes CAWSERVEQYF.

In its sample, this clone was seen a few times. The chain carries TRBV6-2 or TRBV6-3 and TRBJ1-4; D is undetermined. V lost 0 bases, J lost 10 bases, and 6 bases lay in between. Germline V gene data show CDR1 as MNHEY and CDR2 as SVGEGT. There are 12 residues in the CDR3. In nucleotides, the CDR3 is TGTGCCAGCAGTTACTCGACGGGAAAACTGTTTTTT. Translating it yields CASSYSTGKLFF.

The chain carries TRBV30 and TRBJ1-5; weak D call: TRBD1 (6 bases). CDR3 size: 15 residues. CDR1 is GTSNPN and CDR2 is SVGIG in the germline V gene (reference sequence). V shed 4 bases and J shed 1 base, with 14 bases lying between them. DNA for the CDR3: TGTGCCTGGACCATGGGAGGGGGAAGCAATCAGCCCCAGCATTTT. Residues: CAWTMGGGSNQPQHF.

This chain uses TRBV18 with TRBJ2-7; 7 nucleotides line up with TRBD1. The CDR3 extends over 14 amino acids. V dropped 6 bases and J dropped 0; count of bases not matched to a gene: 5. Germline assignment: CDR1 KGHSH and CDR2 LQKENI. The DNA for the CDR3 is TGTGCCAGCTCCCCGGACAGGAGCTCCTACGAGCAGTACTTC. It codes for CASSPDRSSYEQYF.

The genes are TRBV6-2 or TRBV6-3 and TRBJ1-2, with 12 bases lining up with TRBD1. Per the germline V gene, CDR1 is MNHEY and CDR2 is SVGEGT. The CDR3 length is 15 residues. J was trimmed by 4 bases and V by 2 bases; bases with no gene match: 2. CDR3 region: CASSYGTGGGYGYTF. For the CDR3, the DNA is TGTGCCAGCAGTTACGGGACAGGGGGCGGCTATGGCTACACCTTC.

In this sample, this clone turned up once. J is TRBJ2-7 and V is TRBV5-6; 11 nucleotides agree with TRBD2. V was clipped by 7 bases and J by 4 bases; unmatched bases: 19. The germline V gene encodes CDR1 SGHDT and CDR2 YYEEEE. CDR3 length: 18 residues. Written as DNA, the CDR3 is TGTGCCAGCCTCCCCGCGTGGGCTAGCGGGAGGACCCTTTACGAGCAGTACTTC. Translation gives CASLPAWASGRTLYEQYF. Drawing the rest from reference TRBV5-6 and TRBJ2-7, the complete variable domain is DAGVTQSPTHLIKTRGQQVTLRCSPKSGHDTVSWYQQALGQGPQFIFQYYEEEERQRGNFPDRFSGHQFPNYSSELNVNALLLGDSALYLCASLPAWASGRTLYEQYFGPGTRLTVT.

The rearrangement links TRBV10-3 to TRBJ1-5, with 7 bases that match TRBD1. Germline trimming cut 2 bases from V and 4 bases from J; bases unmatched to any gene: 2. CDR3 length: 14 residues. In germline, CDR1 is ENHRY, CDR2 SYGVKD. The CDR3 nucleotides are TGTGCCATCAGTGAGGGGGACAGTAATCAGCCCCAGCATTTT. Amino acid sequence: CAISEGDSNQPQHF.

V gene TRBV4-3 combines with J gene TRBJ1-3; tentatively, D is TRBD1 (5 bases). The CDR3 contains 15 residues. Germline lookup yields CDR1 LGHNA and CDR2 YSLEER. The ends were cut back, 1 base at V and 4 bases at J, with 11 bases in the middle. The CDR3 DNA sequence: TGCGCCAGCAGCCAAGTATGGGCAGGGGGAAACACCATATATTTT. This sequence encodes CASSQVWAGGNTIYF.

This chain links TRBV18 with TRBJ2-3; 8 positions agree with TRBD2. Germline V gene data show CDR1 as KGHSH and CDR2 as LQKENI. The CDR3 runs to 15 residues. Trimming removed 2 bases from V and 4 bases from J; junction bases left unmatched: 5. The CDR3 coding sequence is TGTGCCAGCTCACCATTAGCGGGACTAGCAGATACGCAGTATTTT. Protein sequence: CASSPLAGLADTQYF.

The chain employs TRBV18 and TRBJ2-7; D is ambiguous. CDR3 length equals 12 residues. With 0 bases removed from V and 3 bases from J, the gap between germline ends came to 3 bases. The germline CDR1 and CDR2 sequences are KGHSH and LQKENI. For the CDR3, the DNA is TGTGCCAGCTCACCACCCAACTACGAGCAGTACTTC. It translates to CASSPPNYEQYF.

The rearrangement uses TRBV7-9 and TRBJ1-1; 7 bases are shared with TRBD1. This CDR3 region has 16 residues. Germline CDR1 is SEHNR and CDR2 is FQNEAQ (reference sequence). Trimming took 3 bases from V and 1 from J; bases not matched to a gene: 8. The CDR3 DNA reads TGTGCCAGCAGCTTGTGGAGGGGGCAGGCGAACACTGAAGCTTTCTTT. Amino acid sequence: CASSLWRGQANTEAFF.

The chain combines TRBV7-8 with TRBJ2-7; 7 bases map to TRBD2. Trimming cost V 2 bases and J 2 bases; bases outside gene matches: 6. Germline V lookup: CDR1 SGHVS, CDR2 FQNEAQ. The CDR3 has 15 amino acids. For the CDR3, the DNA is TGTGCCAGCAGCTTAAGGGGTAGCGGGCCCTACGAGCAGTACGTC. Its translation is CASSLRGSGPYEQYV.

As DNA, the CDR3 is TGTGCCAGCAGCTTGGATTGGGCAGTCGTTAATTCACCCCTCCACTTT. Amino acid sequence: CASSLDWAVVNSPLHF. V is TRBV5-5 and J is TRBJ1-6, with unresolved D. The germline CDR1 and CDR2 sequences are SGHKS and YYEKEE (reference sequence). CDR3 length equals 16 residues. The V end was cut by 0 bases, the J end by 6 bases, with 13 bases between.

This rearrangement joins TRBV18 to TRBJ2-7; 11 bases are shared with TRBD1. This CDR3 spans 14 amino acids. V was pared by 8 bases and J by 6 bases, with 9 bases of the junction left unmatched. The germline V gene encodes CDR1 KGHSH and CDR2 LQKENI. The CDR3 DNA is TGTGCCAGCCAGGACAGGGGGCAAGGTGGCGAGCAGTACTTC. Translating gives CASQDRGQGGEQYF.

The CDR3 DNA is TGTGCCAGCAGCCCCCGGGGCGGGAGGCAGGATACGCAGTATTTT. Translation gives CASSPRGGRQDTQYF. The V gene is TRBV14, the J gene TRBJ2-3, with 8 bases matching TRBD2. Losses at the gene ends were 4 bases for V and 6 bases for J; bases not matched to a gene: 9. This CDR3 contains 15 residues. Germline V gene lookup returns CDR1 SGHDN and CDR2 FVKESK.

This clone turned up a few times. This chain connects TRBV30 to TRBJ1-2; no firm D call. Germline CDR1 and CDR2: GTSNPN and SVGIG (reference sequence). Trimming removed 4 bases at V and 3 bases at J, with 9 bases between. The CDR3 length is 12 residues. The CDR3 region has the DNA TGTGCCTGGACCCTGGGCCACTATGGCTACACCTTC. It specifies CAWTLGHYGYTF.

This chain links TRBV13 with TRBJ2-7; maybe TRBD1 (6 bases). The CDR3 has 12 residues. V was cut by 4 bases and J by 5 bases, with 9 bases left in between. Germline CDR1 is PRHDT and CDR2 is FYEKMQ (reference sequence). The CDR3: CASSSQGNEQYF. As DNA, the CDR3 is TGTGCCAGCAGCTCTCAGGGGAACGAGCAGTACTTC.

The rearrangement links TRBV7-2 to TRBJ2-1, with D perhaps TRBD2 (5 bases). Germline loops: CDR1 SGHTA, CDR2 FQGNSA. V gave up 1 base and J gave up 7 bases, with 17 bases separating them. This CDR3 region has 16 residues. This CDR3 is CASSLEDFPTWNEQFF. The CDR3 nucleotides are TGTGCCAGCAGCTTAGAGGACTTTCCCACGTGGAATGAGCAGTTCTTC.

The V call is TRBV30, the J call TRBJ1-5; unclear D gene. Trimming stripped 5 bases from V and 4 bases from J, with 6 bases between. The CDR3 has 11 amino acids. CDR1 and CDR2 from the germline V gene are GTSNPN and SVGIG (reference sequence). This CDR3 is CAWGRNQPQHF. In DNA form, the CDR3 reads TGTGCCTGGGGGAGAAATCAGCCCCAGCATTTT.

A single count supports this clone. The chain combines TRBV7-2 with TRBJ1-2; D possibly corresponds to TRBD1 (6 bases). Germline-derived CDR1 and CDR2 are SGHTA and FQGNSA. The CDR3 consists of 14 residues. The V end was cut by 5 bases, the J end by 8 bases, with 18 bases between. CDR3 region: CASSPRDTHGGYTF. CDR3 nucleotides: TGTGCCAGCAGCCCCCGGGACACGCACGGGGGCTACACCTTC.

This clone was found once. The V and J genes are TRBV5-1 and TRBJ2-2, with TRBD2 matching over 15 bases. The trim removed 0 bases at V and 4 bases at J, leaving 4 bases unmatched. Germline V gives CDR1 SGHRS, CDR2 YFSETQ. The CDR3 sequence is 18 residues long. The CDR3 DNA reads TGCGCCAGCAGCTTGGCGGGACTAGCGGGAGGAAGCACCGGGGAGCTGTTTTTT. Translation: CASSLAGLAGGSTGELFF.

The J gene is TRBJ2-5, the V gene TRBV10-3; 11 nucleotides align to TRBD1. Per the germline V gene, CDR1 is ENHRY and CDR2 is SYGVKD. Unmatched junction bases numbered 6, after V lost 7 bases and J lost 5 bases. CDR3 size: 14 residues. The CDR3 sequence is CAIKSGQGGETQYF. The CDR3 bases are TGTGCCATCAAGTCGGGACAGGGGGGCGAGACCCAGTACTTC.

J is TRBJ2-1 and V is TRBV12-3 or TRBV12-4; weak D call: TRBD2 (5 bases). This CDR3 region has 11 residues. Trimming took off 3 bases at V and 10 bases at J, with 7 bases between the two ends. The CDR3 DNA reads as TGTGCCAGCAGTTTGAGAGGGGAGCAGTTCTTC. As protein: CASSLRGEQFF.

This clone was counted once. As DNA, the CDR3 is TGTGCCAGCAGTGAATCTGGGGCGGGAGGCAATCAGCCCCAGCATTTT. Translation: CASSESGAGGNQPQHF. This chain uses TRBV6-1 with TRBJ1-5; tentative D call: TRBD1 (5 bases). This CDR3 has 16 amino acids. Germline V gene data show CDR1 as MNHNS and CDR2 as SASEGT. The V end lost 2 bases, the J end lost 2 bases, and 13 bases lay between the germline ends.

This clone was counted once. The rearrangement uses TRBV6-5 and TRBJ1-2; D may be TRBD1 (5 bases). The germline V and J ends were trimmed by 6 bases and 4 bases, with 18 bases remaining between them. Germline lookup yields CDR1 MNHEY and CDR2 SVGAGI. This CDR3 has 15 amino acids. In nucleotides, the CDR3 is TGTGCCAGCAGGGGGACCGGGAGGTCGATCTATGGCTACACCTTC. Protein product: CASRGTGRSIYGYTF.

The chain employs TRBV6-2 or TRBV6-3 and TRBJ1-2, with 7 bases identical to TRBD1. CDR3 length: 15 amino acids. Trimming at V came to 5 bases and at J to 4 bases, leaving 10 bases not matched to a gene. Germline CDR1 is MNHEY and CDR2 is SVGEGT. This chain's CDR3 is CASSPTGTEAYGYTF. CDR3 nucleotides: TGTGCCAGCAGTCCAACCGGGACAGAAGCCTATGGCTACACCTTC.

The V and J genes are TRBV28 and TRBJ1-1, with D perhaps matching TRBD1 (6 bases). V lost 5 bases to trimming and J lost 0 bases, with 10 bases between them. Per the germline V gene, CDR1 is MDHEN and CDR2 is SYDVKM. The CDR3 covers 14 residues. The CDR3 sequence: CASSPGALNTEAFF. The CDR3 bases are TGTGCCAGCAGTCCAGGGGCCCTGAACACTGAAGCTTTCTTT.